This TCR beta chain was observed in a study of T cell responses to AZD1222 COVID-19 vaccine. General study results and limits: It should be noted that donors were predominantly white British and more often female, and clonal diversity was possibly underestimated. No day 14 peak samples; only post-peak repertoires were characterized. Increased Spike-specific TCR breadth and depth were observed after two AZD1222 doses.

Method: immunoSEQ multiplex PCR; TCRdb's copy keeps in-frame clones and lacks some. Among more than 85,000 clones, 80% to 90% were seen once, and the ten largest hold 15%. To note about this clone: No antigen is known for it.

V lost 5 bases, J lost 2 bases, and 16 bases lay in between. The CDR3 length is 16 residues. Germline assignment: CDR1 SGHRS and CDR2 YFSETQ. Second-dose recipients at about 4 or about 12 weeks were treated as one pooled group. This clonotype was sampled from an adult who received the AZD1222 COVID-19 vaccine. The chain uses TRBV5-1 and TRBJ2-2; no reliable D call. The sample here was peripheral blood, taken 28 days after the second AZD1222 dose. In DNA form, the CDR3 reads TGCGCCAGCAGGATTCCCGGGCAGGCCAACACCGGGGAGCTGTTTTTT. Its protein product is CASRIPGQANTGELFF.